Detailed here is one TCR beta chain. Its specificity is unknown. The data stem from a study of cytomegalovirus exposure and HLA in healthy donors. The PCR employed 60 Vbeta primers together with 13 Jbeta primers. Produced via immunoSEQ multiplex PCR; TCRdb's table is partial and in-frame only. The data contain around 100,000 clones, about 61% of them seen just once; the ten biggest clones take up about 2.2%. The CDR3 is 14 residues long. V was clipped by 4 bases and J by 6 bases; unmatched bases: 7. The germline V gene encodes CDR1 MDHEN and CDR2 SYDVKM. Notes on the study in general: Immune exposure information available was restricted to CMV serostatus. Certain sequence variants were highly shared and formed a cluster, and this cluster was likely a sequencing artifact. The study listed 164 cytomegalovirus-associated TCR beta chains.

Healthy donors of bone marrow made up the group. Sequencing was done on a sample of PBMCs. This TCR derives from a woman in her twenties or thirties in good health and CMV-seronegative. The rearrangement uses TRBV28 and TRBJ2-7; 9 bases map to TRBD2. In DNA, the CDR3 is TGTGCCAGCAGTTCTAGCGGGATCGCAGGCGAGCAGTACTTC. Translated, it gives CASSSSGIAGEQYF.